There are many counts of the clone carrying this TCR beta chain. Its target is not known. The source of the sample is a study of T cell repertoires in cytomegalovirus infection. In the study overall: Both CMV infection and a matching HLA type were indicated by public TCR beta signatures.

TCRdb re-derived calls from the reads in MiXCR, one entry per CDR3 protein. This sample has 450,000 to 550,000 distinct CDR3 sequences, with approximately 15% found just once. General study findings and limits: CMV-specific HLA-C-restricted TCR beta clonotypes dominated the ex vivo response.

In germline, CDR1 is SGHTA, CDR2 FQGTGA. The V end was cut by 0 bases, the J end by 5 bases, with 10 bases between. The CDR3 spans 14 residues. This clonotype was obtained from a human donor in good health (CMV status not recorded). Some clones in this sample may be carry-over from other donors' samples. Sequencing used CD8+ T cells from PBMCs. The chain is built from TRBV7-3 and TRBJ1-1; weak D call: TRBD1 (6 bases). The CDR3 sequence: CASSLTTGRTEAFF. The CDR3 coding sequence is TGTGCCAGCAGCTTAACTACAGGGAGGACTGAAGCTTTCTTT.